This TCR beta chain came from a study of T-cell reconstitution after alpha-beta-depleted transplantation in children. This sample's TCRbeta library carried unique molecular identifier barcodes. TCRdb reprocessed the PCR reads via MiXCR and lists one record per CDR3 protein. This table has under 50,000 distinct CDR3 sequences, around 50% appearing once. This clonotype was counted a few times. The sequencing used peripheral blood, collected before TCRalphabeta/CD19-depleted stem cell transplant. This TCR was sampled from a boy under two years old with SCID, due to receive a stem cell transplant.

CDR3 protein: CASRPTGGRETQYF. The CDR3 DNA sequence: TGTGCCAGCAGACCGACAGGGGGCAGGGAGACCCAGTACTTC. The V gene is TRBV6-1, the J gene TRBJ2-5, with TRBD1 identical over 10 bases. CDR1 is MNHNS, CDR2 SASEGT, per germline. V shed 6 bases and J 5 bases; nucleotides not matched to a gene: 6. There are 14 residues in the CDR3.